A selection of T cell receptor beta chains follows, all from one sample in a study of CD8+CD57+ T cells in acquired aplastic anemia. MiXCR was run by TCRdb on the reads, yielding one entry per CDR3 protein. This sample has more than 150,000 distinct CDR3 sequences, with around half found just once. What was sequenced was sorted CD4+, CD8+, or CD8+CD57+ T cells (not recorded which) from PBMCs. The receptors stem from a human donor with aplastic anemia. The conserved cysteine and the conserved F or W are not part of the CDR3 here. A D gene is named only where the DNA matches it firmly.

D: .; V: TRBV15; J: TRBJ2-7; CDR3: ATSRGGRGTEQY
D: .; V: TRBV10-3; J: TRBJ1-2; CDR3: AISFGTTVGNIDYT
D: .; V: TRBV9; J: TRBJ1-6; CDR3: ASSVVGTPNSPLH
D: .; V: TRBV6-5; J: TRBJ1-4; CDR3: ASSYAAVNEKLF
D: .; V: TRBV7-2; J: TRBJ1-6; CDR3: ASSLGGWVAPLH
D: TRBD1; V: TRBV11-3; J: TRBJ1-2; CDR3: ASSSRTGGDGYT
D: TRBD1; V: TRBV11-1; J: TRBJ2-7; CDR3: ASSDLQGTGSYEQY
D: TRBD2; V: TRBV10-3; J: TRBJ2-5; CDR3: AISESVQGGGLETQY
D: .; V: TRBV11-2; J: TRBJ2-7; CDR3: ASSLDAGTTEQY
D: .; V: TRBV7-2; J: TRBJ2-1; CDR3: ASSLIGGFNEQF
D: TRBD1; V: TRBV11-2; J: TRBJ1-6; CDR3: ASSLEGQGALLGPLH
D: TRBD1; V: TRBV9; J: TRBJ2-1; CDR3: ASSVATGGSYNEQF
D: TRBD1; V: TRBV29-1; J: TRBJ2-2; CDR3: SVRTGGTGELF
D: .; V: TRBV20-1; J: TRBJ2-3; CDR3: SAPQGTRDTQY
D: TRBD1; V: TRBV5-5; J: TRBJ1-2; CDR3: ASSLAGTGPVYGYT